A single sample gave rise to the 14 T cell receptor beta chains below, sequenced in a study of blood T cells in healthy people across ages. The use of a sample-barcoded 5' primer and a J-beta primer mix characterized a second PCR of about 7 to 12 cycles. TCRdb analysed the 5' RACE reads with MiXCR anew, one entry per CDR3 protein. The sample lists 1,800,000 or so distinct CDR3 sequences; around 42% were seen once. Sequenced input: blood. The receptors derive from a human donor in good health.

This chain links TRBV29-1 with TRBJ2-5; tentative D call: TRBD2 (7 bases). Judging by the DNA end, TRBJ2-7 fits better; the J call may be wrong. CDR1 and CDR2 from the germline V gene are SQVTM and ANQGSEA. The CDR3 covers 13 residues. The CDR3 sequence is CSVGGGELHEQYF. For the CDR3, the DNA is TGCAGCGTTGGAGGGGGGGAACTCCACGAGCAGTACTTC.

This clonotype appeared a few times. The chain joins TRBV20-1 to TRBJ1-4, with D possibly matching TRBD1 (5 bases). CDR1 is DFQATT and CDR2 is SNEGSKA in the germline V gene (reference sequence). This CDR3 contains 13 residues. Trimming removed 3 bases at V and 3 bases at J, with 8 bases between. In DNA form, the CDR3 reads TGCAGTGCTAGTTGGGGGTCTAATGAAAAACTGTTTTTT. This gives the protein CSASWGSNEKLFF.

For this clonotype: A read error may explain this, as a much larger clone is one base away. The chain employs TRBV10-3 and TRBJ2-2, with 7 positions matching TRBD2. Germline CDR1 reads ENHRY; CDR2 reads SYGVKD. V was clipped by 7 bases and J by 1 base; unmatched bases: 9. This CDR3 spans 16 amino acids. The CDR3 reads CAINSGTNLNTGELFF. CDR3 DNA sequence: TGTGCCATCAACTCCGGGACTAACTTGAACACCGGGGAGCTGTTTTTT.

This clonotype was counted between two and nine times. The chain combines TRBV29-1 with TRBJ2-1; D might be TRBD1 or TRBD2, each matching 5 bases. CDR3 length: 14 residues. The germline V gene has CDR1 SQVTM and CDR2 ANQGSEA. This CDR3 reads CTVLPGPGFDEQFF. The CDR3 DNA reads TGCACAGTACTTCCGGGACCCGGATTCGATGAGCAGTTCTTC.

This chain joins TRBV5-1 and TRBJ2-1, with TRBD2 matching 13 bases. The J segment lost 2 bases and the V segment lost 0 bases, leaving 5 bases of the junction unmatched. Germline-derived CDR1 and CDR2 are SGHRS and YFSETQ. The CDR3 contains 18 residues. CDR3 sequence: CASSLVGLAGDPYNEQFF. In DNA, the CDR3 is TGCGCCAGCAGCTTGGTCGGACTAGCGGGAGACCCCTACAATGAGCAGTTCTTC.

This chain uses TRBV6-2 or TRBV6-3 with TRBJ2-2; D gene uncertain. This CDR3 is 16 amino acids long. The ends were cut back, 4 bases at V and 0 bases at J, with 12 bases in the middle. Germline-derived CDR1 and CDR2 are MNHEY and SVGEGT. The CDR3 nucleotides read TGTGCCAGCAGTTCCGACAACCCCACGAACACCGGGGAGCTGTTTTTT. This sequence encodes CASSSDNPTNTGELFF.

The chain joins TRBV6-1 to TRBJ2-5, with D possibly being TRBD1 or TRBD2 (5 bases each). V lost 6 bases and J 4 bases, leaving 15 bases between the germline ends. Germline V gene sequence: CDR1 MNHNS, CDR2 SASEGT. CDR3 size: 14 residues. Here the CDR3 DNA reads TGTGCCAGCAGGAATAGGGATGGGGGAGAGACCCAGTACTTC. Its protein product is CASRNRDGGETQYF.

CDR3 region: CASSPEGASSYNEQFF. The CDR3 bases are TGTGCCAGCTCACCGGAAGGGGCCAGCTCCTACAATGAGCAGTTCTTC. The chain uses TRBV18 and TRBJ2-1; tentative D call: TRBD1 (5 bases). V lost 3 bases and J lost 0, with 12 bases in between. Germline V lookup: CDR1 KGHSH, CDR2 LQKENI. This CDR3 spans 16 amino acids.

J is TRBJ1-5 and V is TRBV20-1, with D hard to call. V was trimmed by 4 bases and J by 0 bases, leaving 13 bases between them. The CDR3 covers 15 residues. CDR1 DFQATT and CDR2 SNEGSKA come from the germline V gene (reference sequence). The CDR3 reads CSAKYRGYSNQPQHF. The CDR3 DNA reads as TGCAGTGCTAAGTATCGGGGTTATAGCAATCAGCCCCAGCATTTT.

In this sample, this clonotype turned up a few times. The chain couples TRBV24-1 to TRBJ2-1; perhaps TRBD1 as D (5 bases). Germline V gives CDR1 KGHDR, CDR2 SFDVKD. This CDR3 spans 15 amino acids. Trimming shortened V by 4 bases and J by 5 bases, and 14 bases separated the two germline ends. As DNA, the CDR3 is TGTGCCACCAGTGACCCCTCAAAAGGGGACAATGAGCAGTTCTTC. This gives the protein CATSDPSKGDNEQFF.

The chain links TRBV14 to TRBJ2-7, with D perhaps TRBD2 (6 bases). The DNA end is a closer match to TRBJ2-5, so the J assignment may be wrong. From germline, CDR1 is SGHDN and CDR2 FVKESK. The CDR3 runs to 11 residues. Here the CDR3 DNA reads TGTGCCAGTTTCCGGGGGGAGACCCAGTACTTC. It codes for CASFRGETQYF.

This clonotype occurred many times. The rearrangement uses TRBV4-1 and TRBJ1-2; D perhaps matches TRBD1 (6 bases). This CDR3 contains 15 residues. CDR1 is MGHRA and CDR2 is YSYEKL in the germline V gene. Trimming shortened V by 1 base and J by 0 bases, and 9 bases separated the two germline ends. This chain's CDR3 is CASSQGRTANYGYTF. CDR3 nucleotides: TGCGCCAGCAGCCAAGGCCGGACAGCTAACTATGGCTACACCTTC.

The V and J genes are TRBV5-5 and TRBJ1-2; maybe TRBD1 (5 bases). Germline loops: CDR1 SGHKS, CDR2 YYEKEE (reference sequence). The CDR3 runs 14 residues. The V gene lost 4 bases and the J gene lost 7 bases, with 17 bases spanning the gap. CDR3 DNA sequence: TGTGCCAGCAGCCCTGGGGGGTATCTCGTTGGCTACACCTTC. This gives the protein CASSPGGYLVGYTF.

The gene calls are TRBV3-1 and TRBJ1-3; the D is unclear. Germline CDR1 and CDR2: LGHDT and YNNKEL (reference sequence). With 0 bases removed from V and 9 bases from J, the gap between germline ends came to 15 bases. This CDR3 is 15 amino acids long. CDR3 sequence (DNA): TGTGCCAGCAGCCAAGAGAGGAATTCGGTGTTCACCATATATTTT. Translating it yields CASSQERNSVFTIYF.